The 21 T cell receptor beta chains below all came from one sample that was sequenced in a study of cytotoxic CD8 clonotypes in ibrutinib-treated CLL (dated by TCRdb to about 2021). The library was produced with the immunoSEQ multiplex PCR assay. Entries here come from immuneACCESS through TCRdb and include only in-frame sequences with V and J called. Some clones fail to appear in such tables; in the studies checked, an unresolved V gene covers under half of the shortfall, and the cause of the remainder is unknown. The sample table records approximately 340,000 clones; roughly two thirds of these occur just once. The ten largest clonotypes hold about 5.9% of the sample. The sequencing used PBMCs, collected after 36 months of ibrutinib treatment. Receptor source: a human donor with chronic lymphocytic leukemia.

The V and J genes are TRBV7-8 and TRBJ1-4, with 8 bases lining up with TRBD1. The CDR3 loop spans 16 amino acids. Germline CDR1 SGHVS, CDR2 FQNEAQ. J was trimmed by 6 bases and V by 4 bases; bases with no gene match: 10. For the CDR3, the DNA is TGTGCCAGCAGCTCGGACAGGGCGGCAAGGGATGAAAAACTGTTTTTT. Protein: CASSSDRAARDEKLFF.

The V and J genes are TRBV9 and TRBJ2-1; possibly TRBD2 for D (6 bases). The CDR3 extends over 14 amino acids. V lost 0 bases and J lost 7, with 11 bases in between. Germline V gene lookup returns CDR1 SGDLS and CDR2 YYNGEE. CDR3 in DNA: TGTGCCAGCAGCGTAGACGGAGGGGCGAATGAGCAGTTCTTC. This encodes CASSVDGGANEQFF.

This chain links TRBV5-1 with TRBJ2-1; the D is unclear. Germline V gene data show CDR1 as SGHRS and CDR2 as YFSETQ. V was trimmed by 4 bases and J by 3 bases, leaving 17 bases between them. The CDR3 totals 16 residues. CDR3 nucleotide sequence: TGCGCCAGCAGCCCCCAGCCCATTACTGTCTACAATGAGCAGTTCTTC. Its protein is CASSPQPITVYNEQFF.

Comment on this clone: At one end the junction does not follow the germline gene, possibly because of a read error. The chain has TRBV5-1 and TRBJ2-2, with D perhaps being TRBD1 or TRBD2 (5 bases each). Germline CDR1 is SGHRS and CDR2 is YFSETQ. This CDR3 comprises 13 residues. This CDR3 is CASRFGGAGELFF. CDR3 DNA: TGCGCCAGCCGCTTTGGGGGAGCCGGGGAGCTGTTTTTT. Looking up the rest from reference TRBV5-1 and TRBJ2-2 gives the full variable domain: KAGVTQTPRYLIKTRGQQVTLSCSPISGHRSVSWYQQTPGQGLQFLFEYFSETQRNKGNFPGRFSGRQFSNSRSEMNVSTLELGDSALYLCASRFGGAGELFFGEGSRLTVL.

The chain couples TRBV29-1 to TRBJ1-1; possibly TRBD1 for D (6 bases). Per the germline V gene, CDR1 is SQVTM and CDR2 is ANQGSEA. CDR3 length: 13 amino acids. Trimming removed 3 bases from V and 1 base from J, with 9 bases in between. In DNA, the CDR3 is TGCAGCGTTGAGGGGACACAGAACACTGAAGCTTTCTTT. Translating it yields CSVEGTQNTEAFF.

The chain links TRBV4-1 to TRBJ2-7; TRBD2 might be the D (6 bases). The CDR3 is made up of 14 amino acids. Germline V gene sequence: CDR1 MGHRA, CDR2 YSYEKL. V gave up 5 bases and J gave up 3 bases, with 14 bases separating them. The CDR3 loop reads CASSGSGTHYEQYF. The CDR3 nucleotides are TGCGCCAGCAGCGGATCCGGGACTCACTACGAGCAGTACTTC.

The rearrangement joins TRBV2 to TRBJ1-2; no clear D. The CDR3 is 13 residues long. V lost 6 bases and J 1 base, leaving 9 bases between the germline ends. The V gene's germline CDR1 is SNHLY and CDR2 FYNNEI. The CDR3 nucleotides read TGTGCCAGCAGCCCAAATAGTAACTATGGCTACACCTTC. Its translation: CASSPNSNYGYTF.

This clone was counted once. The J gene is TRBJ2-7, the V gene TRBV29-1; TRBD1 agrees at 12 bases. V trimming: 4 bases; J trimming: 3 bases; junction bases outside the gene matches: 13. There are 17 residues in the CDR3. Per the germline V gene, CDR1 is SQVTM and CDR2 is ANQGSEA. This CDR3 reads CSVVGDRGRRFNYEQYF. CDR3 in DNA: TGCAGCGTTGTAGGGGACAGGGGGCGAAGGTTTAACTACGAGCAGTACTTC.

The chain joins TRBV7-6 to TRBJ2-7; perhaps TRBD1 as D (5 bases). The length of the CDR3 is 14 residues. The V end lost 3 bases, the J end lost 8 bases, and 17 bases lay between the germline ends. Germline-derived CDR1 and CDR2 are SGHVS and FNYEAQ. The CDR3 DNA follows: TGTGCCAGCAGCTTTAAGGGGCCCGTGGCCCAGCAGTACTTC. This translates into CASSFKGPVAQQYF. Full variable domain (missing parts from reference TRBV7-6 and TRBJ2-7): GAGVSQSPRYKVTKRGQDVALRCDPISGHVSLYWYRQALGQGPEFLTYFNYEAQQDKSGLPNDRFSAERPEGSISTLTIQRTEQRDSAMYRCASSFKGPVAQQYFGPGTRLTVT.

The chain recombines TRBV6-7 with TRBJ2-5, with D perhaps assigned TRBD1 or TRBD2 (5 bases each). TRBV6-7 is classed as an ORF, of uncertain function. The CDR3 covers 14 residues. Trimming shortened V by 4 bases and J by 2 bases, and 11 bases separated the two germline ends. CDR3 in DNA: TGTGCCAGCAGTTCCGGGACGCAGCAAGAGACCCAGTACTTC. Protein product: CASSSGTQQETQYF.

The rearrangement uses TRBV14 and TRBJ1-1, with a weak D call TRBD1 (5 bases). The CDR3 sequence is 18 residues long. Trimming removed 5 bases from V and 1 base from J, with 23 bases in between. Germline CDR1 is SGHDN and CDR2 is FVKESK. CDR3 DNA: TGTGCCAGCAGCTCGAACCCTTTTCAATACAGGAAGAACACTGAAGCTTTCTTT. Protein product: CASSSNPFQYRKNTEAFF. The whole variable domain, remainder taken from reference TRBV14 and TRBJ1-1, is EAGVTQFPSHSVIEKGQTVTLRCDPISGHDNLYWYRRVMGKEIKFLLHFVKESKQDESGMPNNRFLAERTGGTYSTLKVQPAELEDSGVYFCASSSNPFQYRKNTEAFFGQGTRLTVV.

This clone has just one count. The V gene is TRBV5-1, the J gene TRBJ2-1; TRBD2 matches 8 bases. Germline CDR1 reads SGHRS; CDR2 reads YFSETQ. J gave up 0 bases and V 5 bases, and 4 bases lay outside the gene matches. This CDR3 has 15 amino acids. The CDR3 is CASRPTSGSYNEQFF. The DNA for the CDR3 is TGCGCCAGCAGGCCTACTAGCGGCTCCTACAATGAGCAGTTCTTC.

The chain employs TRBV29-1 and TRBJ2-7; D tentatively reads TRBD1 or TRBD2 (5 bases each). Trimming pared 5 bases from V and 0 bases from J, leaving 11 bases between. This CDR3 comprises 13 residues. Looked up from germline, CDR1 is SQVTM and CDR2 is ANQGSEA. The CDR3 DNA is TGCAGCGTTACTGGGACCAACTCCTACGAGCAGTACTTC. It specifies CSVTGTNSYEQYF.

The chain couples TRBV2 to TRBJ2-3; D perhaps matches TRBD1 (7 bases). Germline V gene lookup returns CDR1 SNHLY and CDR2 FYNNEI. The V end lost 3 bases, the J end lost 8 bases, and 15 bases lay between the germline ends. CDR3 length equals 14 residues. CDR3 amino acids: CASSDGQGGRTQYF. DNA for the CDR3: TGTGCCAGCAGTGATGGGCAGGGGGGTCGTACGCAGTATTTT.

The V gene is TRBV18, the J gene TRBJ2-6; D gene uncertain. The CDR3 is 17 residues long. V was trimmed by 3 bases and J by 1 base, leaving 13 bases between them. From germline, CDR1 is KGHSH and CDR2 LQKENI. The CDR3 region is CASSPPLAPSGANVLTF. For the CDR3, the DNA is TGTGCCAGCTCACCTCCACTTGCACCTTCTGGGGCCAACGTCCTGACTTTC.

The chain carries TRBV4-2 and TRBJ2-1; TRBD2 might be the D (7 bases). The ends were cut back, 0 bases at V and 5 bases at J, with 14 bases in the middle. Germline V gene lookup returns CDR1 LGHNA and CDR2 YNFKEQ. This CDR3 contains 16 residues. The CDR3 DNA sequence: TGTGCCAGCAGCCAAGATTTCGAGGGGGGGAACAATGAGCAGTTCTTC. Translation gives CASSQDFEGGNNEQFF.

J is TRBJ1-2 and V is TRBV9, with no clear D. Germline-derived CDR1 and CDR2 are SGDLS and YYNGEE. V gave up 5 bases and J gave up 1 base, with 9 bases separating them. This CDR3 has 13 amino acids. CDR3: CASRNTVNYGYTF. DNA of the CDR3: TGTGCCAGCAGAAACACAGTTAACTATGGCTACACCTTC. Full variable domain (remainder filled in from reference TRBV9 and TRBJ1-2): DSGVTQTPKHLITATGQRVTLRCSPRSGDLSVYWYQQSLDQGLQFLIQYYNGEERAKGNILERFSAQQFPDLHSELNLSSLELGDSALYFCASRNTVNYGYTFGSGTRLTVV.

The chain couples TRBV5-6 to TRBJ2-7; TRBD1 might be the D (6 bases). Trimming left V 4 bases short and J 3 bases short, with 14 bases between. This CDR3 contains 14 residues. CDR1 SGHDT and CDR2 YYEEEE come from the germline V gene. The DNA for the CDR3 is TGTGCCAGCAGCCCCTTGGGGGCCCTCTACGAGCAGTACTTC. Its translation is CASSPLGALYEQYF.

The table lists this clone with a few counts. The V and J genes are TRBV19 and TRBJ2-1, with a tentative D call TRBD2 (6 bases). Trimming cost V 7 bases and J 3 bases, with 19 bases left between them. CDR3 size: 16 residues. The germline gives CDR1 LNHDA, CDR2 SQIVND (reference sequence). The CDR3 coding sequence is TGTGCCAGTACCCCGTTTAGCGGCCATTACTACAATGAGCAGTTCTTC. It codes for CASTPFSGHYYNEQFF.

This clone was found once. The J gene is TRBJ2-7, the V gene TRBV5-8; D remains unclear. CDR1 and CDR2 from the germline V gene are SGHTS and YDEGEE. CDR3 length: 12 residues. V dropped 4 bases and J dropped 1 base, with 6 bases sitting between them. CDR3 amino acids: CASSRQSYEQYF. The CDR3 nucleotides read TGTGCCAGCAGCCGGCAGTCCTACGAGCAGTACTTC.

The chain couples TRBV4-3 to TRBJ1-1, with D unresolved. The germline V and J ends were trimmed by 1 base and 0 bases, with 9 bases remaining between them. The CDR3 covers 15 residues. Per germline, CDR1 LGHNA and CDR2 YSLEER. The CDR3 bases are TGCGCCAGCAGCCAAGGCGCCCATCTGAACACTGAAGCTTTCTTT. Translating gives CASSQGAHLNTEAFF.